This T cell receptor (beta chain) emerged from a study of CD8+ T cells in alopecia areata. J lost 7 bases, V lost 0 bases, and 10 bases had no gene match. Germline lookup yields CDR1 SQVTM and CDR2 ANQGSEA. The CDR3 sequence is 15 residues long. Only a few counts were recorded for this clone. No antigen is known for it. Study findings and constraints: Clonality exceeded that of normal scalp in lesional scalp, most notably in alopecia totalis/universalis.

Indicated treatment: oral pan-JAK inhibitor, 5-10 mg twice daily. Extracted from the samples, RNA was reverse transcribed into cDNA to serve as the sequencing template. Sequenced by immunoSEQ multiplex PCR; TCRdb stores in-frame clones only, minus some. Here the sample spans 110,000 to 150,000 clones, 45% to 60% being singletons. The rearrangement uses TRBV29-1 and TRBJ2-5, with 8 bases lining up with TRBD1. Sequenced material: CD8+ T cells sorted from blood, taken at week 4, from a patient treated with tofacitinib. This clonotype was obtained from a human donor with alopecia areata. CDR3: CSVEDIPGGGGTQYF. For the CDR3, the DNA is TGCAGCGTTGAAGATATCCCAGGGGGCGGAGGGACCCAGTACTTC.